This T cell receptor (beta chain) originates from a study of Ad26.COV2.S vaccination and SARS-CoV-2 variants. Study summary: Into the muscle, Ad26.COV2.S was dosed once or twice, 56 days apart.

Generated by immunoSEQ multiplex PCR, the TCRdb table keeps only in-frame clones and is missing some. This sample carries under 250,000 clones, around nine tenths of them seen once, and the ten largest clones take less than 3%. V was trimmed by 2 bases and J by 5 bases, leaving 13 bases between them. The CDR3 consists of 15 residues. Germline CDR1 is SGHTA and CDR2 is FQGNSA. In the case of this clone: Its antigen is undetermined.

Study-wide points: Vaccine and placebo groups showed comparable non-spike TCR breadth.

Treatment here: roughly 18 received Ad26.COV2.S at low or high dose, single or two shots; 5 received placebo; per-sample allocation not given. Material that was analyzed had been drawn on day 63 after the first vaccine or placebo injection. As its vector, the vaccine had Ad26, which expressed Wuhan-strain SARS-CoV-2 spike. The chain couples TRBV7-2 to TRBJ2-1, with a weak D call TRBD1 (5 bases). The receptor was isolated from a person between 18 and 65 years old who received the Ad26.COV2.S COVID-19 vaccine or a placebo. Here the sequenced sample was peripheral blood, taken in a trial of Ad26.COV2.S vaccine versus placebo. In nucleotides, the CDR3 is TGTGCCAGCAGCTTAAGTCGGCTGGACAACAATGAGCAGTTCTTC. Encoded protein: CASSLSRLDNNEQFF.